The 32 T cell receptor beta chains presented below share a single source sample, sequenced in a study of identifying expanded T cells in peripheral blood. Clones were sequenced by immunoSEQ multiplex PCR, and TCRdb holds only the in-frame ones, with some missing. The repertoire has some 96,000 clones, 80% to 90% of them found once; the top ten carry 5.5% to 6.5%. Sample: blood. Source of these receptors: a person aged 18 to 70 in good health.

The gene calls are TRBV27 and TRBJ2-4; D unclear. The germline V gene encodes CDR1 MNHEY and CDR2 SMNVEV (reference sequence). Trimming left V 1 base short and J 1 base short, with 11 bases between. The CDR3 length is 16 residues. CDR3 in amino acids: CASSLLSDGAKNIQYF. CDR3 bases: TGTGCCAGCAGTTTATTATCCGATGGGGCCAAAAACATTCAGTACTTC.

The chain is built from TRBV9 and TRBJ1-2; D is perhaps TRBD1 (5 bases). CDR3 length: 16 residues. Between the trimmed V and J ends, which lost 3 bases and 3 bases, there was a span of 18 bases. In germline, CDR1 is SGDLS, CDR2 YYNGEE. DNA for the CDR3: TGTGCCAGCAGCGCTCCAAGGGGCGGGGCCGACTATGGCTACACCTTC. Encoded protein: CASSAPRGGADYGYTF.

This clone turned up a few times. The chain carries TRBV5-6 and TRBJ1-2, with TRBD1 matching 9 bases. V trimming: 4 bases; J trimming: 8 bases; junction bases outside the gene matches: 6. This CDR3 has 13 residues. Germline CDR1 SGHDT, CDR2 YYEEEE. The CDR3 here is CASSDTGGNGYTF. Written as DNA, the CDR3 is TGTGCCAGCAGCGACACAGGGGGCAACGGCTACACCTTC. Full variable domain (rest looked up from reference TRBV5-6 and TRBJ1-2): DAGVTQSPTHLIKTRGQQVTLRCSPKSGHDTVSWYQQALGQGPQFIFQYYEEEERQRGNFPDRFSGHQFPNYSSELNVNALLLGDSALYLCASSDTGGNGYTFGSGTRLTVV.

This sequence joins TRBV13 and TRBJ1-1; maybe TRBD1 (6 bases). Trimming removed 4 bases from V and 3 bases from J, with 9 bases in between. This CDR3 has 13 amino acids. Germline V CDR1 and CDR2: PRHDT, FYEKMQ (reference sequence). Here the CDR3 DNA reads TGTGCCAGCAGCTCAAGGGGGTACACTGAAGCTTTCTTT. As protein: CASSSRGYTEAFF.

The CDR3 region is CASTYSLRDYGYTF. Here the CDR3 DNA reads TGTGCCAGCACCTACAGTCTAAGGGACTATGGCTACACCTTC. This sequence joins TRBV6-5 and TRBJ1-2; D ambiguous. Trimming cost V 7 bases and J 3 bases, with 15 bases left between them. Germline CDR1 reads MNHEY; CDR2 reads SVGAGI. The CDR3 runs to 14 residues.

This clone was observed once. J is TRBJ1-2 and V is TRBV5-1; tentative D call: TRBD1 (5 bases). The CDR3 is made up of 14 amino acids. From germline, CDR1 is SGHRS and CDR2 YFSETQ. Trimming left V 4 bases short and J 5 bases short, with 15 bases between. The CDR3 loop reads CASSLDAGRYGYTF. In nucleotides, the CDR3 is TGCGCCAGCAGCCTTGACGCGGGACGATATGGCTACACCTTC.

The rearrangement uses TRBV13 and TRBJ1-1; D possibly corresponds to TRBD1 (5 bases). This CDR3 is built from 13 residues. CDR1 and CDR2 (germline): PRHDT, FYEKMQ (reference sequence). Between the trimmed V and J ends, which lost 5 bases and 5 bases, there was a span of 12 bases. DNA for the CDR3: TGTGCCAGCAGCAGCAGGGTGTGGACTGAAGCTTTCTTT. Its protein product is CASSSRVWTEAFF.

The V call is TRBV9, the J call TRBJ2-7; tentative D call: TRBD1 (5 bases). CDR1 is SGDLS and CDR2 is YYNGEE in the germline V gene. The CDR3 covers 15 residues. The ends were cut back, 0 bases at V and 4 bases at J, with 14 bases in the middle. CDR3 DNA: TGTGCCAGCAGCGTAGAGCAAACCCCAGGGTACGAGCAGTACTTC. Translation gives CASSVEQTPGYEQYF.

The rearrangement links TRBV19 to TRBJ2-1; possibly TRBD1 or TRBD2 for D (5 bases each). V lost 2 bases and J lost 10, with 15 bases in between. Germline V lookup: CDR1 LNHDA, CDR2 SQIVND (reference sequence). This CDR3 is built from 14 residues. The CDR3 DNA reads TGTGCCAGTAGTATACGGGACCCCCTGGGGGAGCAGTTCTTC. The encoded protein is CASSIRDPLGEQFF.

The chain links TRBV10-3 to TRBJ1-1, with TRBD1 matching 7 bases. There are 15 residues in the CDR3. The V segment lost 6 bases and the J segment 1 base; nucleotides outside the gene matches: 8. CDR1 is ENHRY, CDR2 SYGVKD, per germline. CDR3 loop: CAISVTGEGNTEAFF. DNA of the CDR3: TGTGCCATCAGCGTAACAGGGGAGGGGAACACTGAAGCTTTCTTT.

The chain couples TRBV7-9 to TRBJ1-5; 7 bases agree with TRBD1. V shed 5 bases and J 6 bases; nucleotides not matched to a gene: 10. Germline CDR1 is SEHNR and CDR2 is FQNEAQ (reference sequence). The CDR3 runs 15 residues. CDR3 protein: CASSLGTVSGQPQHF. DNA of the CDR3: TGTGCCAGCAGCCTGGGGACAGTTAGCGGTCAGCCCCAGCATTTT.

The V and J genes are TRBV2 and TRBJ2-1; D may be TRBD1 (5 bases). CDR3 length: 16 residues. Trimming pared 2 bases from V and 5 bases from J, leaving 16 bases between. The germline V gene has CDR1 SNHLY and CDR2 FYNNEI. CDR3 DNA: TGTGCCAGCAGTGAACAGGGAATTTTAGTTAACAATGAGCAGTTCTTC. The encoded protein is CASSEQGILVNNEQFF.

The gene calls are TRBV10-2 and TRBJ1-1, with 12 nucleotides matching TRBD1. The CDR3 is 24 residues long. V lost 7 bases to trimming and J lost 0 bases; unmatched junction nucleotides: 30. Germline CDR1 is WSHSY and CDR2 is SAAADI. DNA of the CDR3: TGCGCCAGCAAGCTTGTAGGGACAGGGGGCTGGAAGTACAAGCGCCAGCATTTGAACACTGAAGCTTTCTTT. It codes for CASKLVGTGGWKYKRQHLNTEAFF.

This clone was seen once. The chain couples TRBV11-1 to TRBJ2-3; D perhaps matches TRBD1 (5 bases). The CDR3 runs to 14 residues. CDR1 is SGHAT and CDR2 is FQDESV in the germline V gene (reference sequence). V dropped 5 bases and J dropped 6 bases, with 15 bases sitting between them. The CDR3 spells CASSATGTWDTQYF. CDR3 DNA: TGTGCCAGCAGCGCTACAGGCACCTGGGATACGCAGTATTTT.

The V and J genes are TRBV11-3 and TRBJ2-7, with D unresolved. Germline CDR1 reads SGHNT; CDR2 reads YENEEA. The CDR3 has 12 residues. V gave up 1 base and J gave up 3 bases, with 4 bases separating them. The CDR3 is CASSLVSYEQYF. The CDR3 DNA follows: TGTGCCAGCAGCTTAGTTAGCTACGAGCAGTACTTC.

The V and J genes are TRBV18 and TRBJ2-4, with D unclear. This CDR3 is 13 amino acids long. Germline assignment: CDR1 KGHSH and CDR2 LQKENI. Trimming took 3 bases from V and 6 from J, leaving 9 bases between them. CDR3 sequence: CASSPRQPNIQYF. The CDR3 DNA is TGTGCCAGCTCACCGAGACAACCAAACATTCAGTACTTC.

The V call is TRBV11-3, the J call TRBJ1-2, with D possibly TRBD1 on 5 matching bases. The V end lost 3 bases, the J end lost 6 bases, and 5 bases lay between the germline ends. This CDR3 has 11 amino acids. From germline, CDR1 is SGHNT and CDR2 YENEEA. The CDR3 coding sequence is TGTGCCAGCAGCTTGGGGGATGGCTACACCTTC. It specifies CASSLGDGYTF.

The rearrangement joins TRBV14 to TRBJ1-2, with 9 nucleotides matching TRBD1. CDR1 and CDR2 from the germline V gene are SGHDN and FVKESK. This CDR3 has 14 residues. V shed 2 bases, J shed 7 bases, and the junction held 5 bases outside the gene matches. The CDR3 nucleotides read TGTGCCAGCAGCCAATCACAGGGGGCAGGTGGCTACACCTTC. It encodes CASSQSQGAGGYTF.

The CDR3 loop reads CASSDLPPTYEQYF. The CDR3, as DNA: TGTGCCAGCAGTGATCTTCCTCCGACTTACGAGCAGTACTTC. The chain is built from TRBV6-1 and TRBJ2-7; D gene unclear. Germline loops: CDR1 MNHNS, CDR2 SASEGT. Deletions cut 3 bases from V and 4 bases from J, with 13 bases between. The CDR3 length is 14 residues.

This chain links TRBV2 with TRBJ1-2; TRBD1 matches 7 bases. There are 13 residues in the CDR3. V lost 7 bases, J lost 4 bases, and 6 bases stayed unmatched. Per the germline V gene, CDR1 is SNHLY and CDR2 is FYNNEI. The CDR3 sequence is CASIKHRGYGYTF. DNA for the CDR3: TGTGCCAGCATTAAACACAGGGGCTATGGCTACACCTTC.

This sequence joins TRBV9 and TRBJ1-5; D is uncertain. This CDR3 contains 14 residues. V dropped 3 bases and J dropped 2 bases, with 9 bases sitting between them. Per germline, CDR1 SGDLS and CDR2 YYNGEE. This CDR3 reads CASSGHSGNQPQHF. The CDR3 DNA sequence: TGTGCCAGCAGCGGGCACAGCGGCAATCAGCCCCAGCATTTT.

This clone was seen just once. The chain carries TRBV9 and TRBJ2-1; 7 positions match TRBD2. Losses at the gene ends were 0 bases for V and 2 bases for J; bases not matched to a gene: 5. The CDR3 extends over 16 amino acids. Germline-derived CDR1 and CDR2 are SGDLS and YYNGEE. The CDR3 nucleotides read TGTGCCAGCAGCGTAGCTGAGCGGGGAACCTACAATGAGCAGTTCTTC. Translated, it gives CASSVAERGTYNEQFF. Full variable domain (missing parts from reference TRBV9 and TRBJ2-1): DSGVTQTPKHLITATGQRVTLRCSPRSGDLSVYWYQQSLDQGLQFLIQYYNGEERAKGNILERFSAQQFPDLHSELNLSSLELGDSALYFCASSVAERGTYNEQFFGPGTRLTVL.

The J gene is TRBJ1-4, the V gene TRBV11-3, with D possibly TRBD1 on 6 matching bases. V shed 5 bases and J shed 4 bases, with 14 bases lying between them. The CDR3 has 15 residues. The germline V gene has CDR1 SGHNT and CDR2 YENEEA. The CDR3 DNA sequence: TGTGCCAGCAGCCCCGGGACATTCGGTAATGAAAAACTGTTTTTT. This gives the protein CASSPGTFGNEKLFF.

The chain has TRBV19 and TRBJ1-4; TRBD1 is a possible D gene (6 bases). This CDR3 is built from 14 residues. Trimming took off 9 bases at V and 0 bases at J, with 11 bases between the two ends. From germline, CDR1 is LNHDA and CDR2 SQIVND (reference sequence). The CDR3 spells CASLDRSTNEKLFF. The CDR3 DNA sequence: TGTGCCAGCCTCGACAGGTCAACTAATGAAAAACTGTTTTTT. The variable domain in full, completed from reference TRBV19 and TRBJ1-4, reads DGGITQSPKYLFRKEGQNVTLSCEQNLNHDAMYWYRQDPGQGLRLIYYSQIVNDFQKGDIAEGYSVSREKKESFPLTVTSAQKNPTAFYLCASLDRSTNEKLFFGSGTQLSVL.

J is TRBJ1-6 and V is TRBV9; the match to TRBD1 covers 9 bases. V trimming: 0 bases; J trimming: 7 bases; junction bases outside the gene matches: 5. This CDR3 region has 16 residues. Per germline, CDR1 SGDLS and CDR2 YYNGEE. CDR3 loop: CASSVAGTGPNSPLHF. The DNA for the CDR3 is TGTGCCAGCAGCGTAGCCGGGACAGGGCCGAATTCACCCCTCCACTTT.

The rearrangement uses TRBV10-3 and TRBJ2-5; the D is unclear. Trimming took off 4 bases at V and 5 bases at J, with 11 bases between the two ends. CDR3 length: 13 amino acids. In germline, CDR1 is ENHRY, CDR2 SYGVKD. The DNA of the CDR3 is TGTGCCATCAGTGGACCTGCGGAGGAGACCCAGTACTTC. It is translated as CAISGPAEETQYF.

This clone rates as large. The chain recombines TRBV7-2 with TRBJ1-2; 7 bases fit TRBD1. Germline CDR1 SGHTA, CDR2 FQGNSA. The V and J ends lost 3 bases and 5 bases, in that order; junction bases with no gene match: 6. The CDR3 is 14 amino acids. CDR3 region: CASSLGQGDYGYTF. The CDR3 nucleotides are TGTGCCAGCAGCTTGGGTCAGGGGGATTATGGCTACACCTTC.

This sequence joins TRBV29-1 and TRBJ2-5, with D unclear. Per the germline V gene, CDR1 is SQVTM and CDR2 is ANQGSEA. V lost 6 bases and J lost 1, with 12 bases in between. The CDR3 extends over 13 amino acids. The CDR3 reads CSVTRNTQETQYF. The CDR3 nucleotides are TGCAGCGTCACGCGCAACACCCAAGAGACCCAGTACTTC.

This chain joins TRBV7-9 and TRBJ1-2; D ambiguous. Deletions cut 5 bases from V and 7 bases from J, with 20 bases between. CDR3 length: 15 amino acids. The germline V gene has CDR1 SEHNR and CDR2 FQNEAQ (reference sequence). As DNA, the CDR3 is TGTGCCAGCAGCCATCCGTTACCCCGGGAGGGTGGCTACACCTTC. This gives the protein CASSHPLPREGGYTF. Combining the CDR3 with reference TRBV7-9 and TRBJ1-2 gives the whole variable domain DTGVSQNPRHKITKRGQNVTFRCDPISEHNRLYWYRQTLGQGPEFLTYFQNEAQLEKSRLLSDRFSAERPKGSFSTLEIQRTEQGDSAMYLCASSHPLPREGGYTFGSGTRLTVV.

This clone appeared a single time. The CDR3 protein is CASSQDRGRYEQYF. CDR3 bases: TGTGCCAGCAGCCAGGACAGGGGGCGCTACGAGCAGTACTTC. The V and J genes are TRBV7-2 and TRBJ2-7; 11 bases match TRBD1. The germline V gene encodes CDR1 SGHTA and CDR2 FQGNSA. The CDR3 length is 14 residues. V lost 5 bases and J lost 3; bases outside the gene matches: 3.

The CDR3 DNA is TGTGCCAGCTCGATACAGGGGGTAGAACAGCCCCAGCATTTT. It is translated as CASSIQGVEQPQHF. The V and J genes are TRBV2 and TRBJ1-5; 8 nucleotides match TRBD1. The length of the CDR3 is 14 residues. The trim removed 8 bases at V and 7 bases at J, leaving 10 bases unmatched. CDR1 and CDR2 from the germline V gene are SNHLY and FYNNEI.

The V call is TRBV5-5, the J call TRBJ1-4; TRBD1 agrees at 10 bases. CDR3 length: 15 amino acids. The trim removed 5 bases at V and 7 bases at J, leaving 8 bases unmatched. Germline V lookup: CDR1 SGHKS, CDR2 YYEKEE (reference sequence). CDR3 in amino acids: CASRQSGTGVEKLFF. CDR3 coding DNA: TGTGCCAGCAGGCAATCCGGGACAGGGGTTGAAAAACTGTTTTTT.